This T cell receptor beta chain was identified during a study of T cell repertoires in cytomegalovirus infection. Study observations and caveats: What dominated the ex vivo response were HLA-C-restricted CMV-specific TCR beta clonotypes.

For this clonotype: Its antigen is undetermined.

The CDR3 is made up of 15 amino acids. After removal of 1 base from V and 3 bases from J, the junction contained 2 bases not matched to a gene. Germline-derived CDR1 and CDR2 are LGHNA and YNFKEQ. TCRdb ran MiXCR on the reads and lists one entry per CDR3 protein. This repertoire shows about 920,000 distinct CDR3 sequences, about 33% found once; its top ten account for roughly 12%. The V gene is TRBV4-2, the J gene TRBJ2-1; TRBD2 agrees at 8 bases. The clonotype originates from a human donor in good health (CMV status not recorded). Some clones in this sample may be carry-over from other donors' samples. The sample in question was cultured CD8+ T cells from PBMCs, obtained from culture after CMV antigen stimulation. The CDR3 spells CASSQATSGYNEQFF. The CDR3 DNA follows: TGTGCCAGCAGCCAAGCAACTAGCGGCTACAATGAGCAGTTCTTC.